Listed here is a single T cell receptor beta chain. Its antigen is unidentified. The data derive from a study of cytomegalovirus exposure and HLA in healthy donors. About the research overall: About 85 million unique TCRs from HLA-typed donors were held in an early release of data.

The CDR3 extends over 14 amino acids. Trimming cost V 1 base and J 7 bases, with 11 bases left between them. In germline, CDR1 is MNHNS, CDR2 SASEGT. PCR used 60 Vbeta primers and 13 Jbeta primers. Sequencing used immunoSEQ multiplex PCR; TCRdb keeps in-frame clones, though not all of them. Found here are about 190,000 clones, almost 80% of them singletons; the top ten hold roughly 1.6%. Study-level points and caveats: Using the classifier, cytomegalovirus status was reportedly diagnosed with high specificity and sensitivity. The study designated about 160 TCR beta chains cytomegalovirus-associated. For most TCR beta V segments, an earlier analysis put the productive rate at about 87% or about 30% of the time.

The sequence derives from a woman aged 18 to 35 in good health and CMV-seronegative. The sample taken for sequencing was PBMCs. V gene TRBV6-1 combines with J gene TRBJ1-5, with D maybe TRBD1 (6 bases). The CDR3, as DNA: TGTGCCAGCAGTGAAGGGACAGTACCCCAGCCCCAGCATTTT. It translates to CASSEGTVPQPQHF.